This T cell receptor beta chain was recorded in a study of T cell responses to AZD1222 COVID-19 vaccine. Study summary: Second doses at about 4 or about 12 weeks were pooled. Study observations and caveats: Spike-specific TCRs gained breadth and depth after people received two AZD1222 doses. Repertoire sampling was restricted to post-peak T cell response timepoints. Baseline antibody screening turned up just a handful of seropositive AZD1222 recipients.

CDR1 LGHNA and CDR2 YNFKEQ come from the germline V gene. This CDR3 comprises 15 residues. Trimming pared 4 bases from V and 3 bases from J, leaving 14 bases between. Comment on this clone: The antigen is undetermined.

The assay was immunoSEQ multiplex PCR, and TCRdb's table has in-frame clones only and misses some. Of 90,000 to 110,000 clones detected, roughly nine tenths appear once; the ten largest clones hold less than 9.5%. The sequences come from peripheral blood, collected on day 0 of AZD1222 vaccination. The receptor comes from an adult in good health. This chain joins TRBV4-2 and TRBJ2-3; no clear D gene. CDR3 in amino acids: CASSPTVGWTDTQYF. In DNA form, the CDR3 reads TGTGCCAGCAGCCCCACGGTTGGGTGGACAGATACGCAGTATTTT.